This T cell receptor (beta chain) appears in the sequencing data of a study of T cells in Graves' hyperthyroidism and ophthalmopathy. Overall study results and limits: Researchers found most expanded thyroid clonotypes above 0.001 in blood as well.

Absence of ophthalmopathy progression within 18 months defined stable Graves' hyperthyroidism. Fresh 10 ml peripheral blood yielded PBMCs. In this sample, this clonotype turned up many times. The target antigen is unknown. The source material, RNA transcripts, was used to amplify TCR beta CDR3 regions. First-round RT-PCR of the TCR CDR3 relied on the HTBI primer set. TCRdb re-called the multiplex PCR reads through MiXCR, storing one row per CDR3 protein. The sample yields about 350,000 distinct CDR3 sequences, approximately 13% seen once. Sequenced material: blood. The sequence was collected from a woman aged 25 to 45 with Graves' hyperthyroidism.

CDR3 region: CASRLTRASTGELFF. The CDR3, as DNA: TGTGCCAGCAGACTTACGCGGGCCAGCACCGGGGAGCTGTTTTTT. The V and J genes are TRBV6-2 or TRBV6-3 and TRBJ2-2, with a weak D call TRBD2 (5 bases). Germline assignment: CDR1 MNHEY and CDR2 SVGEGT. The V gene lost 6 bases and the J gene lost 4 bases, with 15 bases spanning the gap. There are 15 residues in the CDR3.